The 15 T cell receptor beta chains below come from one sample, sequenced in a study of T cells after yellow fever vaccination. Using its own MiXCR run on the 5' RACE reads, TCRdb lists one record per CDR3 protein. The sample yields just under 600,000 distinct CDR3 sequences, about 14% seen once. Sequencing was performed on PBMCs, taken on the day of the yellow fever booster vaccination. These receptors came from a man younger than 40 who received the YFV17D yellow fever vaccine.

This clonotype was recorded a few times. The chain couples TRBV19 to TRBJ2-7; D remains unclear. CDR3 size: 13 residues. Germline lookup yields CDR1 LNHDA and CDR2 SQIVND (reference sequence). V dropped 3 bases and J dropped 0 bases, with 6 bases sitting between them. The CDR3 loop is CASSIDASYEQYF. The DNA of the CDR3 is TGTGCCAGTAGTATTGATGCCTCCTACGAGCAGTACTTC. The variable domain in full, with the rest retrieved from reference TRBV19 and TRBJ2-7, is DGGITQSPKYLFRKEGQNVTLSCEQNLNHDAMYWYRQDPGQGLRLIYYSQIVNDFQKGDIAEGYSVSREKKESFPLTVTSAQKNPTAFYLCASSIDASYEQYFGPGTRLTVT.

This clonotype has just a few counts. This chain joins TRBV7-2 and TRBJ2-7, with no clear D. Per the germline V gene, CDR1 is SGHTA and CDR2 is FQGNSA. The ends were cut back, 6 bases at V and 2 bases at J, with 17 bases in the middle. This CDR3 spans 15 amino acids. The CDR3 nucleotides read TGTGCCAGCAGTTCTCGCAGGTTACCTACCTACGAGCAGTACTTC. It specifies CASSSRRLPTYEQYF. Full variable domain (rest looked up from reference TRBV7-2 and TRBJ2-7): GAGVSQSPSNKVTEKGKDVELRCDPISGHTALYWYRQSLGQGLEFLIYFQGNSAPDKSGLPSDRFSAERTGGSVSTLTIQRTQQEDSAVYLCASSSRRLPTYEQYFGPGTRLTVT.

This clonotype was seen a handful of times. The rearrangement uses TRBV6-2 or TRBV6-3 and TRBJ2-2; 8 bases are shared with TRBD2. J gave up 4 bases and V 6 bases, and 7 bases lay outside the gene matches. From germline, CDR1 is MNHEY and CDR2 SVGEGT. The CDR3 length is 15 residues. CDR3 DNA sequence: TGTGCCAGCAGACGAGCGGGAGCGACCACCGGGGAGCTGTTTTTT. It is translated as CASRRAGATTGELFF.

The rearrangement uses TRBV24-1 and TRBJ2-1, with 10 bases lining up with TRBD2. V trimming: 1 base; J trimming: 9 bases; junction bases outside the gene matches: 5. Germline-derived CDR1 and CDR2 are KGHDR and SFDVKD. The CDR3 has 15 residues. CDR3 loop: CATSDLASGSPEQFF. For the CDR3, the DNA is TGTGCCACCAGTGATTTAGCTAGCGGGAGCCCTGAGCAGTTCTTC.

The CDR3 loop is CSATPEQGLPDTQYF. The CDR3 DNA follows: TGCAGTGCTACCCCCGAGCAGGGTTTACCAGATACGCAGTATTTT. The chain couples TRBV20-1 to TRBJ2-3, with D tentatively TRBD1 (5 bases). The germline V and J ends were trimmed by 4 bases and 4 bases, with 18 bases remaining between them. Germline CDR1 reads DFQATT; CDR2 reads SNEGSKA (reference sequence). The CDR3 loop spans 15 amino acids.

The chain is built from TRBV2 and TRBJ2-1; D is undetermined. V was trimmed by 7 bases and J by 0 bases, leaving 7 bases between them. Germline CDR1 and CDR2: SNHLY and FYNNEI. There are 13 residues in the CDR3. The CDR3 nucleotides are TGTGCCAGCAAACGCGACTCCTACAATGAGCAGTTCTTC. As protein: CASKRDSYNEQFF.

The chain combines TRBV18 with TRBJ2-2; 7 positions match TRBD2. The CDR3 runs 14 residues. V lost 6 bases, J lost 2 bases, and 3 bases stayed unmatched. The germline CDR1 and CDR2 sequences are KGHSH and LQKENI. The CDR3 DNA reads TGTGCCAGCTCGACTAGCCGAAACACCGGGGAGCTGTTTTTT. Amino acid sequence: CASSTSRNTGELFF.

The genes are TRBV5-1 and TRBJ1-2; no clear D gene. Deletions cut 6 bases from V and 5 bases from J, with 14 bases between. Germline loops: CDR1 SGHRS, CDR2 YFSETQ. The CDR3 is made up of 13 amino acids. The CDR3, as DNA: TGCGCCAGCAAACTGGAAGGGAGGTATGGCTACACCTTC. Residues: CASKLEGRYGYTF.

A few counts support this clonotype. The chain couples TRBV7-8 to TRBJ2-3; perhaps TRBD2 as D (6 bases). Germline CDR1 SGHVS, CDR2 FQNEAQ. CDR3 length: 16 residues. The V gene lost 1 base and the J gene lost 4 bases, with 15 bases spanning the gap. CDR3 bases: TGTGCCAGCAGCTTAGACGGCCTCCGGGGGTCAGATACGCAGTATTTT. This encodes CASSLDGLRGSDTQYF.

The chain employs TRBV21-1 and TRBJ2-1; TRBD2 is the table's D call and was not checked against the DNA. TRBV21-1 is a pseudogene. The CDR3 loop spans 17 amino acids. Written as DNA, the CDR3 is TGTGCCAGCAGCAAGGTCCCCCGGAGGGGCCGTTACAATGAGCAGTTCTTC. It codes for CASSKVPRRGRYNEQFF.

The table lists this clonotype with a few counts. The J gene is TRBJ2-7, the V gene TRBV29-1; 13 nucleotides line up with TRBD2. The V segment lost 5 bases and the J segment 5 bases; nucleotides outside the gene matches: 12. Looked up from germline, CDR1 is SQVTM and CDR2 is ANQGSEA. The CDR3 loop spans 16 amino acids. Here the CDR3 reads CSVRFPRTSGSDEQYF. CDR3 sequence (DNA): TGCAGCGTTCGATTCCCCAGGACTAGCGGGAGCGACGAGCAGTACTTC.

This chain connects TRBV29-1 to TRBJ2-7, with 7 bases that match TRBD1. The CDR3 length is 13 residues. Germline values: CDR1 SQVTM, CDR2 ANQGSEA. V gave up 4 bases and J gave up 3 bases; unmatched junction bases: 6. CDR3 sequence reads: CSVGRGLNYEQYF. For the CDR3, the DNA is TGCAGCGTTGGAAGGGGGCTCAACTACGAGCAGTACTTC.

This clonotype was seen more than once but under ten times. The V and J genes are TRBV30 and TRBJ2-2; D not certain. CDR1 and CDR2 from the germline V gene are GTSNPN and SVGIG (reference sequence). Trimming removed 2 bases at V and 2 bases at J, with 9 bases between. The CDR3 runs 14 residues. CDR3 in DNA: TGTGCCTGGAGTAAGCAGGTTAACACCGGGGAGCTGTTTTTT. It encodes CAWSKQVNTGELFF.

This clonotype was picked up many times. The V and J genes are TRBV18 and TRBJ1-2; D is unresolved. Per the germline V gene, CDR1 is KGHSH and CDR2 is LQKENI. The CDR3 is 15 residues long. Trimming left V 6 bases short and J 4 bases short, with 18 bases between. CDR3 nucleotide sequence: TGTGCCAGCTCGACCGCGGAGGGCGACCGCTATGGCTACACCTTC. This gives the protein CASSTAEGDRYGYTF.

This clonotype was seen only a few times. The V and J genes are TRBV7-2 and TRBJ1-2; the D is unclear. CDR1 is SGHTA, CDR2 FQGNSA, per germline. With 5 bases removed from V and 4 bases from J, the gap between germline ends came to 17 bases. CDR3 length: 15 amino acids. CDR3 sequence reads: CASSQTTSHPYGYTF. CDR3 coding DNA: TGTGCCAGCAGCCAGACGACGTCCCATCCCTATGGCTACACCTTC.